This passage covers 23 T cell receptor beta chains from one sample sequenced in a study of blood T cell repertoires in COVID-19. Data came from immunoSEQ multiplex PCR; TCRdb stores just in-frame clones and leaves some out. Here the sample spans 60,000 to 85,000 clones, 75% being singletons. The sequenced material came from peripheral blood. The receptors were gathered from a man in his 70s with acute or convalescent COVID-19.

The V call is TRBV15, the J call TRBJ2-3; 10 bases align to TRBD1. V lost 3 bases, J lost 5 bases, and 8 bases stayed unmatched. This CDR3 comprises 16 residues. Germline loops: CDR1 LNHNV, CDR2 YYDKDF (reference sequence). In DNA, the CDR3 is TGTGCCACCAGCAGCGCGGGACAGGGGTTTGGAGATACGCAGTATTTT. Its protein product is CATSSAGQGFGDTQYF.

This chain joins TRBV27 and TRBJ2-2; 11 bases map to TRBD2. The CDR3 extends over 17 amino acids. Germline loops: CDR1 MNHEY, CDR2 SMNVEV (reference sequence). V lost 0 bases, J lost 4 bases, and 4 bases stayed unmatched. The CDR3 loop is CASSLSASGRPTGELFF. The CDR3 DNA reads TGTGCCAGCAGTTTATCGGCTAGCGGGAGGCCCACCGGGGAGCTGTTTTTT.

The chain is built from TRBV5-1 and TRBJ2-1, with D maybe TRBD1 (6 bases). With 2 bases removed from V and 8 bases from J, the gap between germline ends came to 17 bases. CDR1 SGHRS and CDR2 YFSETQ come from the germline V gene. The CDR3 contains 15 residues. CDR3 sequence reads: CASSFYRVGTDEQFF. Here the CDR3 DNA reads TGCGCCAGCAGCTTTTACAGGGTTGGTACCGATGAGCAGTTCTTC.

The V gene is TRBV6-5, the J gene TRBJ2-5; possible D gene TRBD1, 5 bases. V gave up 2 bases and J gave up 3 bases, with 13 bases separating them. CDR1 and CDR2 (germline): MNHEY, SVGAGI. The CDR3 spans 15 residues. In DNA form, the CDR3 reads TGTGCCAGCAGTTACCCCCCCAGGGTAAAAGAGACCCAGTACTTC. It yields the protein CASSYPPRVKETQYF.

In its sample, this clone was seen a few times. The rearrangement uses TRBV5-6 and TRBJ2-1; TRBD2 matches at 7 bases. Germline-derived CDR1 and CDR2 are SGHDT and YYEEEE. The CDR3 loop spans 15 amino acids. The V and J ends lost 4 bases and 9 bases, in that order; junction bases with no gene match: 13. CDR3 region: CASSQTSAGSPEQFF. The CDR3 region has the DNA TGTGCCAGCAGCCAAACATCAGCGGGATCGCCTGAGCAGTTCTTC. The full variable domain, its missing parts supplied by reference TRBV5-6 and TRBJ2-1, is DAGVTQSPTHLIKTRGQQVTLRCSPKSGHDTVSWYQQALGQGPQFIFQYYEEEERQRGNFPDRFSGHQFPNYSSELNVNALLLGDSALYLCASSQTSAGSPEQFFGPGTRLTVL.

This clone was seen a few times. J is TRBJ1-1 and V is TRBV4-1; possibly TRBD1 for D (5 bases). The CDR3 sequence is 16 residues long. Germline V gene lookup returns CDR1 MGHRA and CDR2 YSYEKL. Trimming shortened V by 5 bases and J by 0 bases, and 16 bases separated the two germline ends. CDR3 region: CASSSPFDRVNTEAFF. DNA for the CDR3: TGCGCCAGCAGCTCTCCGTTCGACAGAGTGAACACTGAAGCTTTCTTT.

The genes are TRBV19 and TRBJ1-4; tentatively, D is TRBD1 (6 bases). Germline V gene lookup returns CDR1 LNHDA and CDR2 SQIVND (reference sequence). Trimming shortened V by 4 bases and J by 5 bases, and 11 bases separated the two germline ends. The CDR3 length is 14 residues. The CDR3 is CASSRQAPNEKLFF. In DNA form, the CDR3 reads TGTGCCAGTAGTAGACAGGCGCCCAATGAAAAACTGTTTTTT. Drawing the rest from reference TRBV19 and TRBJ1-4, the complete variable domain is DGGITQSPKYLFRKEGQNVTLSCEQNLNHDAMYWYRQDPGQGLRLIYYSQIVNDFQKGDIAEGYSVSREKKESFPLTVTSAQKNPTAFYLCASSRQAPNEKLFFGSGTQLSVL.

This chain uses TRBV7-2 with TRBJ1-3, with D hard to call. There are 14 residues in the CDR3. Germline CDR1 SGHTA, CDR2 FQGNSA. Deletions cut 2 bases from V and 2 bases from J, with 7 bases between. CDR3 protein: CASSLNKPGNTIYF. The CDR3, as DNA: TGTGCCAGCAGCTTAAACAAACCTGGAAACACCATATATTTT.

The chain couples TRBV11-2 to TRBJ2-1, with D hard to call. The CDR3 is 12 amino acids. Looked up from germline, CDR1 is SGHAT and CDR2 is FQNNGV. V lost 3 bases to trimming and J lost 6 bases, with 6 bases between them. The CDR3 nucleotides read TGTGCCAGCAGCTTTAACTTCAATGAGCAGTTCTTC. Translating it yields CASSFNFNEQFF.

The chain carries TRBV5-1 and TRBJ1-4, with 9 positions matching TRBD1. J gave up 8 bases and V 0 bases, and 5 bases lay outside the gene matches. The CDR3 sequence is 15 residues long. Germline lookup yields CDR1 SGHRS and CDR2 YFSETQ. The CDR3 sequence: CASSLEGQGKEKLFF. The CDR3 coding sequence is TGCGCCAGCAGCTTGGAGGGACAGGGCAAGGAAAAACTGTTTTTT. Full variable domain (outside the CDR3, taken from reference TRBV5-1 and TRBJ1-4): KAGVTQTPRYLIKTRGQQVTLSCSPISGHRSVSWYQQTPGQGLQFLFEYFSETQRNKGNFPGRFSGRQFSNSRSEMNVSTLELGDSALYLCASSLEGQGKEKLFFGSGTQLSVL.

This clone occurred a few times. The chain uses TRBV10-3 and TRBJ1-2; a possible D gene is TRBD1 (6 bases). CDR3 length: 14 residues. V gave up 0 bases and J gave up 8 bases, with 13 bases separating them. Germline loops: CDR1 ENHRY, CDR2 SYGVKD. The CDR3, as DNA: TGTGCCATCAGTGAGTCGGGCAGGGGTGAAGGCTACACCTTC. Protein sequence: CAISESGRGEGYTF.

In DNA form, the CDR3 reads TGTGCCAGTGGACCTAGCGGGAGTTCGGGGGAGACCCAGTACTTC. As protein: CASGPSGSSGETQYF. J is TRBJ2-5 and V is TRBV19; 10 nucleotides match TRBD2. J was trimmed by 5 bases and V by 8 bases; bases with no gene match: 11. The CDR3 extends over 15 amino acids. Germline CDR1 is LNHDA and CDR2 is SQIVND (reference sequence).

Here the CDR3 DNA reads TGCGCCAGCAGCACGGGACAGGGCCCGGGTGAGCAGTTCTTC. It specifies CASSTGQGPGEQFF. The chain links TRBV5-1 to TRBJ2-1, with 9 positions matching TRBD1. The germline CDR1 and CDR2 sequences are SGHRS and YFSETQ. Trimming removed 4 bases from V and 9 bases from J; junction bases left unmatched: 8. This CDR3 has 14 residues. The full variable domain, rest sourced from reference TRBV5-1 and TRBJ2-1, is KAGVTQTPRYLIKTRGQQVTLSCSPISGHRSVSWYQQTPGQGLQFLFEYFSETQRNKGNFPGRFSGRQFSNSRSEMNVSTLELGDSALYLCASSTGQGPGEQFFGPGTRLTVL.

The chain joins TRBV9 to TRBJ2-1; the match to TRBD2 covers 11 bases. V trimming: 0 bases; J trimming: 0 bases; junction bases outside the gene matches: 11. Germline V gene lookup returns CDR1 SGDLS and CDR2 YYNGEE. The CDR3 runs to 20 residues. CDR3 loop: CASSVGPGTSGASSYNEQFF. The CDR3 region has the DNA TGTGCCAGCAGCGTAGGCCCCGGGACTAGCGGTGCGAGCTCCTACAATGAGCAGTTCTTC. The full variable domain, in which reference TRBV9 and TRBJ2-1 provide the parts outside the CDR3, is DSGVTQTPKHLITATGQRVTLRCSPRSGDLSVYWYQQSLDQGLQFLIQYYNGEERAKGNILERFSAQQFPDLHSELNLSSLELGDSALYFCASSVGPGTSGASSYNEQFFGPGTRLTVL.

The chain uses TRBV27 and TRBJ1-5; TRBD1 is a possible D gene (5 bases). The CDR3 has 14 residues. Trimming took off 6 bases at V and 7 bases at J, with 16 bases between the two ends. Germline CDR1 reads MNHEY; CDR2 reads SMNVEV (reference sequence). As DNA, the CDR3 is TGTGCCAGCAGCCAAGGCGGGGCTGAGCAGCCCCAGCATTTT. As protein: CASSQGGAEQPQHF.

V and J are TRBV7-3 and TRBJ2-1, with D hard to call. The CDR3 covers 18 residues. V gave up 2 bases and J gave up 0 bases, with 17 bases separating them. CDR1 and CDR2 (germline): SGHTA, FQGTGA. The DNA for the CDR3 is TGTGCCAGCAGCTTAGCGGCTGGCGGTTATGGCTCCTACAATGAGCAGTTCTTC. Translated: CASSLAAGGYGSYNEQFF.

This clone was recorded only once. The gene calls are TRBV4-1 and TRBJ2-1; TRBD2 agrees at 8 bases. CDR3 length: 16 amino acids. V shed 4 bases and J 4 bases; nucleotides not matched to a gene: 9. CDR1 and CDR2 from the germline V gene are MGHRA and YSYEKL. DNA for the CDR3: TGCGCCAGCAGCCCCCAAGAGCGGGAGTTGTACAATGAGCAGTTCTTC. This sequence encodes CASSPQERELYNEQFF.

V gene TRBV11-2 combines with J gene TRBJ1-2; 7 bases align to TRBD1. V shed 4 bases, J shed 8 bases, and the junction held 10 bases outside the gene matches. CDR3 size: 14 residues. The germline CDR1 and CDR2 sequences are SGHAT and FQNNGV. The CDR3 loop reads CASSWTGTALGYTF. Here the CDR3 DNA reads TGTGCCAGCAGCTGGACAGGTACCGCCTTGGGCTACACCTTC.

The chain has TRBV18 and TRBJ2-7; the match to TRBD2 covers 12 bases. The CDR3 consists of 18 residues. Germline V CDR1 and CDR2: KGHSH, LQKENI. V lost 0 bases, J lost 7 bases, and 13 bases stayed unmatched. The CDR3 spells CASSPPIGVTSGRGEQYF. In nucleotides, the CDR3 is TGTGCCAGCTCACCACCGATAGGTGTGACTAGCGGGAGAGGTGAGCAGTACTTC.

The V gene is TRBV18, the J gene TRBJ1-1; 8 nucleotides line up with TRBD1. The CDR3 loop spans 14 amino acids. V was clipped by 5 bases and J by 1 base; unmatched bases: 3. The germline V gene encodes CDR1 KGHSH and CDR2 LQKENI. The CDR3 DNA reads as TGTGCCAGCTCAACCGGACAGGGGAACACTGAAGCTTTCTTT. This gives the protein CASSTGQGNTEAFF.

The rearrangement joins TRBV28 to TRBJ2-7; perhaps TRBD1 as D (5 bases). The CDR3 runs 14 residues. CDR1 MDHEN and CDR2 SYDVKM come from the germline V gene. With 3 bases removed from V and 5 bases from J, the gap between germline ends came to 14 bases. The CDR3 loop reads CASSFQVSGNEQYF. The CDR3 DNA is TGTGCCAGCAGTTTCCAGGTGTCAGGGAACGAGCAGTACTTC.

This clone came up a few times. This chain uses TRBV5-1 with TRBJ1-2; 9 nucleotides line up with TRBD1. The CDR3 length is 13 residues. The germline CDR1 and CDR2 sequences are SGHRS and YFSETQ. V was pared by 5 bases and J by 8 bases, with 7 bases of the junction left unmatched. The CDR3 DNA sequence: TGCGCCAGCAGTCGGACAGGGGTGGAAGGCTACACCTTC. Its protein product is CASSRTGVEGYTF.

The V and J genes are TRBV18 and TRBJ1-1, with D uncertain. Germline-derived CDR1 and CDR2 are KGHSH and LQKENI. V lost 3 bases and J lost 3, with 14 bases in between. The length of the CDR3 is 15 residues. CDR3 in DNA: TGTGCCAGCTCACCGCGGGTTGCCGTGGACACTGAAGCTTTCTTT. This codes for CASSPRVAVDTEAFF.